Described below is a single T cell receptor (beta chain) sequence and its context. The CDR3 extends over 14 amino acids. Trimming took off 2 bases at V and 0 bases at J, with 8 bases between the two ends. This sample stems from a study of blood T cells in healthy people across ages. Alongside a J-beta primer mix, a sample-barcoded 5' primer served in a second PCR lasting roughly 7 to 12 cycles. Each cDNA molecule received a tag from a template-switch adaptor that had 12 random nucleotides. Every individual sample yielded 2.5 million or more paired-end reads (each containing CDR3). TCRdb re-called the 5' RACE reads with MiXCR, one entry per CDR3 protein. The sample comprises roughly 800,000 distinct CDR3 sequences, roughly 60% of which are singletons, and about 20% rests with the top ten. Caucasian, healthy and from Russia, the donors were aged between about 6 and 90.

The genes are TRBV12-3 or TRBV12-4 and TRBJ2-7, with D uncertain. Material for sequencing was blood. The sequence derives from a man aged 25-45 years in good health. The CDR3 nucleotides read TGTGCCAGCAGTTTACTTGACACCTCCTACGAGCAGTACTTC. It encodes CASSLLDTSYEQYF.